These 15 T cell receptor beta chains were sequenced from one sample in a study of Graves' ophthalmopathy and Graves' hyperthyroidism. Amplification from RNA transcripts yielded the TCR beta CDR3 regions. Scientists carried out first-round RT-PCR using HTBI primers and then a second-round multiplex PCR. Via MiXCR, TCRdb re-called the multiplex PCR reads, giving one row per CDR3 protein. The table records roughly 380,000 distinct CDR3 sequences, over 15% of them present only once. The sequencing sample was made of peripheral blood. These receptors were collected from a woman aged 18 to 35 with stable Graves' hyperthyroidism.

The chain carries TRBV7-3 and TRBJ2-2; weak D call: TRBD2 (6 bases). There are 14 residues in the CDR3. Trimming cost V 2 bases and J 3 bases, with 7 bases left between them. In germline, CDR1 is SGHTA, CDR2 FQGTGA. The CDR3 region has the DNA TGTGCCAGCAGCTTAGGCGGGGACACCGGGGAGCTGTTTTTT. It codes for CASSLGGDTGELFF. The full variable domain, in which reference TRBV7-3 and TRBJ2-2 provide the parts outside the CDR3, is GAGVSQTPSNKVTEKGKYVELRCDPISGHTALYWYRQSLGQGPEFLIYFQGTGAADDSGLPNDRFFAVRPEGSVSTLKIQRTERGDSAVYLCASSLGGDTGELFFGEGSRLTVL.

This clonotype occurred many times. The V and J genes are TRBV9 and TRBJ2-7; D may correspond to TRBD1 or TRBD2 (5 bases each). The germline V and J ends were trimmed by 0 bases and 6 bases, with 13 bases remaining between them. CDR1 SGDLS and CDR2 YYNGEE come from the germline V gene. This CDR3 contains 14 residues. DNA for the CDR3: TGTGCCAGCAGCGTAGCCTATGGGGGTGGCGAGCAGTACTTC. This gives the protein CASSVAYGGGEQYF.

This clonotype was counted at least ten times. This chain joins TRBV5-4 and TRBJ1-2; D might be TRBD1 (6 bases). CDR1 is SGHNT and CDR2 is YYREEE in the germline V gene (reference sequence). The CDR3 runs 15 residues. Trimming pared 0 bases from V and 0 bases from J, leaving 9 bases between. The CDR3 DNA follows: TGTGCCAGCAGCTTGGGAGGGGGGCCTAACTATGGCTACACCTTC. It translates to CASSLGGGPNYGYTF.

This clonotype was observed at least ten times. This chain connects TRBV28 to TRBJ2-5; 7 bases map to TRBD1. V was pared by 2 bases and J by 4 bases, with 7 bases of the junction left unmatched. This CDR3 contains 15 residues. CDR1 is MDHEN, CDR2 SYDVKM, per germline. The CDR3 spells CASSLVGQEGETQYF. For the CDR3, the DNA is TGTGCCAGCAGTTTAGTAGGACAGGAAGGAGAGACCCAGTACTTC.

The J gene is TRBJ2-7, the V gene TRBV6-1; no clear D. The V end was cut by 8 bases, the J end by 2 bases, with 13 bases between. In germline, CDR1 is MNHNS, CDR2 SASEGT. The CDR3 loop spans 13 amino acids. CDR3 DNA: TGTGCCAGCGGGCAGGCGCTTACCTACGAGCAGTACTTC. Residues: CASGQALTYEQYF.

There are many counts of this clonotype. This chain joins TRBV28 and TRBJ2-2; 7 bases are a match to TRBD1. This CDR3 is built from 16 residues. Germline V lookup: CDR1 MDHEN, CDR2 SYDVKM. V trimming: 5 bases; J trimming: 0 bases; junction bases outside the gene matches: 6. CDR3 in amino acids: CASSPAQGSNTGELFF. The CDR3 DNA reads as TGTGCCAGCAGTCCCGCACAGGGGTCGAACACCGGGGAGCTGTTTTTT.

This clonotype was picked up a small number of times. The chain uses TRBV11-3 and TRBJ1-2, with a weak D call TRBD1 (6 bases). The length of the CDR3 is 12 residues. V was clipped by 4 bases and J by 7 bases, with 10 bases between them. Germline V CDR1 and CDR2: SGHNT, YENEEA. The CDR3 region is CASSSQGIGYTF. CDR3 coding DNA: TGTGCCAGCAGCTCCCAGGGGATTGGCTACACCTTC.

This clonotype was seen ten or more times. The chain is built from TRBV12-3 or TRBV12-4 and TRBJ1-3; D not certain. The CDR3 spans 13 residues. V lost 5 bases and J lost 3, with 8 bases in between. The CDR3 DNA follows: TGTGCCAGCAGTCCTGCTCGTGGAAACACCATATATTTT. Protein product: CASSPARGNTIYF.

This clonotype turned up a few times. Likely a read error: the CDR3 ends without its conserved phenylalanine or tryptophan. J is TRBJ1-5 and V is TRBV6-5; D not resolved. From germline, CDR1 is MNHEY and CDR2 SVGAGI. V was pared by 2 bases and J by 5 bases, with 7 bases between. CDR3 size: 13 residues. CDR3 sequence (DNA): TGTGCCAGCAGTTACGGAAAATATCAGCCCCAGCATCTT. This encodes CASSYGKYQPQHL.

The CDR3 bases are TGTGCCAGCAGCCCCCTAGGGGCTAGCGGGGGGGCGGGGGAGCTGTTTTTT. It specifies CASSPLGASGGAGELFF. The chain employs TRBV4-2 and TRBJ2-2, with 12 bases aligning to TRBD2. The CDR3 covers 17 residues. The germline V gene encodes CDR1 LGHNA and CDR2 YNFKEQ. J lost 8 bases, V lost 4 bases, and 11 bases had no gene match.

This clonotype was found a few times. The chain is built from TRBV14 and TRBJ2-7; D may be TRBD1 (5 bases). V gave up 1 base and J gave up 6 bases, with 13 bases separating them. Germline CDR1 is SGHDN and CDR2 is FVKESK. This CDR3 comprises 14 residues. CDR3 in DNA: TGTGCCAGCAGCCAAGGGGGAAGGGGTTCCGAGCAGTACTTC. It is translated as CASSQGGRGSEQYF.

There are many counts of this clonotype. CDR3 protein: CASTRTDGNTIYF. CDR3 nucleotides: TGTGCCAGTACCAGAACGGACGGAAACACCATATATTTT. This rearrangement joins TRBV19 to TRBJ1-3; no clear D. This CDR3 spans 13 amino acids. Trimming stripped 7 bases from V and 4 bases from J, with 11 bases between. From germline, CDR1 is LNHDA and CDR2 SQIVND (reference sequence).

This clonotype appeared many times. The genes are TRBV19 and TRBJ2-7, with D perhaps TRBD1 (5 bases). Germline CDR1 is LNHDA and CDR2 is SQIVND (reference sequence). The CDR3 is 14 residues long. With 6 bases removed from V and 6 bases from J, the gap between germline ends came to 18 bases. The CDR3 protein is CASSSDKGPFEQYF. DNA for the CDR3: TGTGCCAGTAGCTCGGACAAGGGCCCTTTCGAGCAGTACTTC. Full variable domain (rest looked up from reference TRBV19 and TRBJ2-7): DGGITQSPKYLFRKEGQNVTLSCEQNLNHDAMYWYRQDPGQGLRLIYYSQIVNDFQKGDIAEGYSVSREKKESFPLTVTSAQKNPTAFYLCASSSDKGPFEQYFGPGTRLTVT.

This clonotype was picked up many times. The V gene is TRBV27, the J gene TRBJ1-2; D is unclear. This CDR3 has 14 amino acids. Trimming stripped 10 bases from V and 10 bases from J, with 25 bases between. Germline V gene lookup returns CDR1 MNHEY and CDR2 SMNVEV (reference sequence). The CDR3 DNA follows: TGTGCCACCTATTCCGGTGGGTCAAGGTGGATCTACACCTTC. This encodes CATYSGGSRWIYTF.

This clonotype has more than one count but fewer than ten. A much larger clone lies a single base off, so this may be a read error. The chain combines TRBV11-2 with TRBJ1-2, with 8 bases identical to TRBD1. Looked up from germline, CDR1 is SGHAT and CDR2 is FQNNGV. The CDR3 is 18 amino acids. The V segment lost 2 bases and the J segment 8 bases; nucleotides outside the gene matches: 19. The CDR3 loop is CASSLPTARTGCRVGYTF. For the CDR3, the DNA is TGTGCCAGCAGCTTACCTACTGCGAGGACAGGGTGCAGGGTAGGCTACACCTTC.